The rows below give T cell receptor beta chains drawn from one sample of a study of PD-1 blockade in classical Hodgkin lymphoma. The repertoire was sequenced with immunoSEQ multiplex PCR; TCRdb's copy has only in-frame clones and lacks some. The table shows about 49,000 clones, with almost 90% occurring only once. Sequencing was performed on peripheral blood mononuclear cells (PBMCs), taken before the fourth cycle of nivolumab. These receptors were collected from a human donor with classical Hodgkin lymphoma. Each CDR3 is given with its conserved first and last residue. A D gene is named only where the DNA matches it firmly. Size tells how often a clone was seen (once, few, many) or the class of an expanded clone, and some rows leave it out.

TRBJ1-5,.,few,TRBV23-1,TGCGCCAGCAGTCAATCCCCATCCCGAGTTTATAGCAATCAGCCCCAGCATTTT,CASSQSPSRVYSNQPQHF
TRBJ2-7,.,.,TRBV6-6,TGTGCCAGCAGTTCTCGGGACCTCACCTCCTACGAGCAGTACTTC,CASSSRDLTSYEQYF
TRBJ2-7,.,once,TRBV5-6,TGTGCCAGCAGCTTGGGCTACGGATACGAGCAGTACTTC,CASSLGYGYEQYF
TRBJ2-1,TRBD2,.,TRBV6-1,TGTGCCAGCCGTTTACTAGCGGGAGGGCCGGAGCAGTTCTTC,CASRLLAGGPEQFF
TRBJ2-1,TRBD2,.,TRBV6-6,TGTGCCAGCACCATACTAGCGGGAAACCTCAATGAGCAGTTCTTC,CASTILAGNLNEQFF
TRBJ1-4,TRBD1,.,TRBV30,TGTGCCTGGAGTCAGGGGGCAACTAATGAAAAACTGTTTTTT,CAWSQGATNEKLFF
TRBJ1-2,.,.,TRBV5-5,TGTGCCAGCAGCACCCGGTCGCAGGGCTACACCTTC,CASSTRSQGYTF
TRBJ1-1,.,few,TRBV25-1,TGTGCCAGCAGTGAATCAGAGGGGCCTAACACTGAAGCTTTCTTT,CASSESEGPNTEAFF
TRBJ2-2,.,.,TRBV10-1,TGCGCCAGCAGTGAGTCGCGTGTTGCGAACACCGGGGAGCTGTTTTTT,CASSESRVANTGELFF
TRBJ1-5,.,.,TRBV7-8,TGTGCCAGCAGCTTACTGAACGCACCAAATCAGCCCCAGCATTTT,CASSLLNAPNQPQHF
TRBJ1-5,.,once,TRBV10-2,TGCGCCAGCAGTGGTTTAGGTGGGGTTGGGGGCAATCAGCCCCAGCATTTT,CASSGLGGVGGNQPQHF
TRBJ2-3,TRBD2,.,TRBV9,TGTGCCAGCAGCGTACTACTAGCGGGAAGCACAGATACGCAGTATTTT,CASSVLLAGSTDTQYF
TRBJ2-7,.,.,TRBV19,TGTGCCAGTAGTTTCCGACGCGAATACGAGCAGTACTTC,CASSFRREYEQYF
TRBJ2-1,.,.,TRBV27,TGTGCCAGCAGTTTAGGGGCGGGGAGCTCCTACAATGAGCAGTTCTTC,CASSLGAGSSYNEQFF
TRBJ2-2,.,.,TRBV6-1,TGTGCCAGCAGTGAAAGCCTAGGAGGGTTCGGCGGGGAGCTGTTTTTT,CASSESLGGFGGELFF
TRBJ2-7,TRBD1,.,TRBV5-1,TGCGCCAGCAGCCGGGAAAACAGGGGGATCATCGACGAGCAGTACTTC,CASSRENRGIIDEQYF
TRBJ2-5,.,.,TRBV7-8,TGTGCCAGCAGCTTAGGGGGAATAGACCCCAAGACCCAGTACTTC,CASSLGGIDPKTQYF
TRBJ2-1,.,once,TRBV19,TGTGCCAGTAGTCTTGACTGGAGCAATGAGCAGTTCTTC,CASSLDWSNEQFF
TRBJ2-7,.,.,TRBV15,TGTGCCACCAGCAGAGATCGGGCGGCAATCTACGAGCAGTACTTC,CATSRDRAAIYEQYF
TRBJ2-5,.,.,TRBV15,TGTGCCACCAGCAGAGACAGGGGTTGGGAGACCCAGTACTTC,CATSRDRGWETQYF
TRBJ2-7,.,.,TRBV14,TGTGCCAGCAGCCAAGTTGGGGAATGGGAGCAGTACTTC,CASSQVGEWEQYF
TRBJ2-7,.,.,TRBV7-3,TGTGCCAGCAGCTTAGCCGGGACATCACGCCACGAGCAGTACTTC,CASSLAGTSRHEQYF
TRBJ1-2,.,once,TRBV6-1,TGTGCCAGCAAGGATTATAACTATGGCTACACCTTC,CASKDYNYGYTF
TRBJ2-1,.,.,TRBV27,TGTGCCAGCAGTCCAGCTAGAGGAGGGTCGGATGAGCAGTTCTTC,CASSPARGGSDEQFF
TRBJ2-7,.,.,TRBV13,TGTGCCAGCAGTCATAGGGGTCAGAGCTCCTACGAGCAGTACTTC,CASSHRGQSSYEQYF
TRBJ2-3,.,once,TRBV18,TGTGCCAGCTCACCACCGTCCAACACAGATACGCAGTATTTT,CASSPPSNTDTQYF
TRBJ2-3,.,.,TRBV5-1,TGCGCCAGCAGCTTGGTAGCAGATACGCAGTATTTT,CASSLVADTQYF
TRBJ1-2,.,.,TRBV9,TGTGCCAGCAGCACAAGGACTACCGGGTATGGCTACACCTTC,CASSTRTTGYGYTF
TRBJ2-5,.,.,TRBV28,TGTGCCAGCAGTTTTATTGGCGTTAAGGCCCAAGAGACCCAGTACTTC,CASSFIGVKAQETQYF
TRBJ1-5,.,.,TRBV9,TGTGCCAGCAGCGGGGGGGGAGGCGAGCCCCAGCATTTT,CASSGGGGEPQHF
TRBJ2-7,.,.,TRBV6-6,TGTGCCAGCGCCTGGACAGTTGAGCATGAGCAGTACTTC,CASAWTVEHEQYF
TRBJ1-3,.,.,TRBV7-9,TGTGCCAGCAGCTCTGGGGGAAACACCATATATTTT,CASSSGGNTIYF
TRBJ2-7,TRBD1,.,TRBV11-2,TGTGCCAGCAGCTTTGGGACAGGGACTCTTTACGAGCAGTACTTC,CASSFGTGTLYEQYF
TRBJ2-5,.,.,TRBV29-1,TGCAGCGTTGAAGGTCGAGGTCAGACCGGGACCCAGTACTTC,CSVEGRGQTGTQYF
TRBJ2-4,.,.,TRBV28,TGTGCCACCAATCTCCAGGTAGCCAAAAACATTCAGTACTTC,CATNLQVAKNIQYF
TRBJ2-1,TRBD2,.,TRBV5-1,TGCGCCAGCAGCTTGCGGGCTAGCGGGGAGCGTAAGGCGGAGCAGTTCTTC,CASSLRASGERKAEQFF
TRBJ2-5,.,.,TRBV11-2,TGTGCCAGCAGCGTAACGGGAGTCCCTGCTTTGGCCCAGTACTTC,CASSVTGVPALAQYF
TRBJ2-3,.,.,TRBV5-1,TGCGCCAGCAGCGTGCCTGAGGGAGATACGCAGTATTTT,CASSVPEGDTQYF
TRBJ1-5,.,.,TRBV19,TGTGCCAGCAGGGTGGCGGTAAGCAATCAGCCCCAGCATTTT,CASRVAVSNQPQHF
TRBJ1-2,.,.,TRBV21-1,TGTGCCAGCACCGTCGGTGCGATCGATGGCTACACCTTC,CASTVGAIDGYTF
TRBJ2-7,TRBD1,.,TRBV6-1,TGTGCCAGCAGGTACCGGGACAGGGACTACGAGCAGTACTTC,CASRYRDRDYEQYF
TRBJ2-7,.,.,TRBV11-3,TGTGCCAGCAGCTCGGGTCGGGGTCCCTACGAGCAGTACTTC,CASSSGRGPYEQYF
TRBJ2-3,TRBD1,.,TRBV19,TGTGCCAGCTCCGACAGGGTCAGAGATACGCAGTATTTT,CASSDRVRDTQYF
TRBJ2-2,TRBD1,.,TRBV14,TGTGCCAGCAGCCCACGGACAGGGGGCAACACCGGGGAGCTGTTTTTT,CASSPRTGGNTGELFF
TRBJ2-7,TRBD1,.,TRBV2,TGTGCCAGCAGTGAAGACAGGGGGCAGCGGTACTTC,CASSEDRGQRYF
TRBJ2-7,.,medium-sized,TRBV10-2,TGCGCCAGCAGTTCGGGAGATCGGTACGAGCAGTACTTC,CASSSGDRYEQYF
TRBJ2-1,TRBD2,.,TRBV29-1,TGCAGCGTTGCCTCTAGCGGGAGTATCGATGAGCAGTTCTTC,CSVASSGSIDEQFF
TRBJ2-5,.,.,TRBV7-9,TGTGCCAGCAGCTTAATGAGCGGGCTTGTTCAAGAGACCCAGTACTTC,CASSLMSGLVQETQYF
TRBJ1-5,.,.,TRBV19,TGTGCCAGTAGTATGCAGGGGTATAGCAATCAGCCCCAGCATTTT,CASSMQGYSNQPQHF
TRBJ2-1,TRBD2,.,TRBV6-5,TGTGCCAGCAGTTCTCCTAGCGGGAGCTATGAGCAGTTCTTC,CASSSPSGSYEQFF
TRBJ2-7,TRBD1,.,TRBV15,TGTGCCACCAGCAGCTTCCGGGACAGGGGTGGTAACGAGCAGTACTTC,CATSSFRDRGGNEQYF
TRBJ2-4,.,.,TRBV6-5,TGTGCCAGCAGTTACTCAACGGGGTTTACGAACATTCAGTACTTC,CASSYSTGFTNIQYF
TRBJ1-3,.,.,TRBV9,TGTGCCAGCAGCGTAGGGGAGGGCGGCGGTCGTAACACCATATATTTT,CASSVGEGGGRNTIYF
TRBJ2-2,.,once,TRBV10-1,TGCGCCAGCAGTGAAATAGTTGCTAGGGAGACCGGGGAGCTGTTTTTT,CASSEIVARETGELFF
TRBJ2-1,TRBD2,.,TRBV11-2,TGTGCCAGCAGCTACCCCCGTAGCGGGAGGGAGGGGAATGAGCAGTTCTTC,CASSYPRSGREGNEQFF